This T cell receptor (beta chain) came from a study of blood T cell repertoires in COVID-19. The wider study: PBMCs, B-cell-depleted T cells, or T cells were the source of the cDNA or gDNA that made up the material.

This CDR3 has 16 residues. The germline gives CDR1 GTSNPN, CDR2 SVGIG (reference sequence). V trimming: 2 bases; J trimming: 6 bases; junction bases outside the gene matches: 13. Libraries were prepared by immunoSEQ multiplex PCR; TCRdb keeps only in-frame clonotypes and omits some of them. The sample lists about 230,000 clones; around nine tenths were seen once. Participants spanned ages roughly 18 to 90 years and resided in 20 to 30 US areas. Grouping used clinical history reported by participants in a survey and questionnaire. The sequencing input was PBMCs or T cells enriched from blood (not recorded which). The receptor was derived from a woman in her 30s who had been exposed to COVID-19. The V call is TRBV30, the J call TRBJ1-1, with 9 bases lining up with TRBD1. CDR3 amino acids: CAWSSGTGIFVPEAFF. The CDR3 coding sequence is TGTGCCTGGAGTTCCGGGACAGGGATTTTTGTGCCTGAAGCTTTCTTT.